The 12 T cell receptor beta chains in this list originate from one sample, sequenced in a study of CD8 T cells in Susac syndrome. RNA in amounts of about 0.45 to 1 ug was reverse transcribed with random hexamers. TCRdb itself ran the immunoSEQ multiplex PCR reads through MiXCR, one entry per CDR3 protein. Here the sample spans roughly 50,000 distinct CDR3 sequences, approximately 94% being singletons. The specimen sequenced was CD8+ T cells from PBMCs. All receptors derive from a human donor in good health.

The gene calls are TRBV11-2 and TRBJ2-6; 8 bases line up with TRBD1. The V and J ends lost 3 bases and 0 bases, in that order; junction bases with no gene match: 4. This CDR3 has 17 amino acids. Looked up from germline, CDR1 is SGHAT and CDR2 is FQNNGV. CDR3 bases: TGTGCCAGCAGCTTTGGGACAGGCCTCTCTGGGGCCAACGTCCTGACTTTC. It yields the protein CASSFGTGLSGANVLTF.

V gene TRBV27 combines with J gene TRBJ1-2; D might be TRBD1 (5 bases). Trimming stripped 5 bases from V and 6 bases from J, with 13 bases between. The length of the CDR3 is 13 residues. The V gene's germline CDR1 is MNHEY and CDR2 SMNVEV (reference sequence). In DNA form, the CDR3 reads TGTGCCAGCAGTACGACAGAGATGCATGGCTACACCTTC. The encoded protein is CASSTTEMHGYTF.

This chain joins TRBV29-1 and TRBJ2-1; 7 positions agree with TRBD1. Germline V gives CDR1 SQVTM, CDR2 ANQGSEA. Trimming removed 4 bases from V and 4 bases from J; junction bases left unmatched: 10. The CDR3 has 15 amino acids. CDR3 protein: CSVVKGAPEYNEQFF. The CDR3 DNA is TGCAGCGTTGTGAAGGGGGCCCCTGAGTACAATGAGCAGTTCTTC.

The V and J genes are TRBV5-6 and TRBJ2-5; D gene unclear. Germline CDR1 SGHDT, CDR2 YYEEEE. Trimming took 7 bases from V and 0 from J, leaving 7 bases between them. This CDR3 is 12 amino acids long. The CDR3 DNA is TGTGCCAGCTCCAGTTACCAAGAGACCCAGTACTTC. Protein product: CASSSYQETQYF.

J is TRBJ2-7 and V is TRBV29-1; D is perhaps TRBD1 (6 bases). Trimming removed 6 bases at V and 7 bases at J, with 10 bases between. Germline V gene lookup returns CDR1 SQVTM and CDR2 ANQGSEA. The CDR3 has 10 amino acids. The CDR3 sequence is CSVRDREQYF. The DNA of the CDR3 is TGCAGCGTACGAGACAGGGAGCAGTACTTC.

This chain joins TRBV28 and TRBJ2-1, with D possibly called TRBD1 or TRBD2 (5 bases each). In germline, CDR1 is MDHEN, CDR2 SYDVKM. The CDR3 runs 16 residues. Trimming removed 5 bases from V and 7 bases from J, with 21 bases in between. CDR3 nucleotides: TGTGCCAGCAGTCCACTGGGGACGAGGTTTGGGAATGAGCAGTTCTTC. Its translation: CASSPLGTRFGNEQFF.

CDR3 in amino acids: CSVRGEKLFF. DNA for the CDR3: TGCAGCGTTAGAGGTGAAAAACTGTTTTTT. This sequence joins TRBV29-1 and TRBJ1-4, with no clear D. V lost 5 bases and J lost 7, with 5 bases in between. The CDR3 runs to 10 residues. Germline V CDR1 and CDR2: SQVTM, ANQGSEA.

The rearrangement links TRBV9 to TRBJ2-1, with a possible D match to TRBD1 (6 bases). CDR1 and CDR2 (germline): SGDLS, YYNGEE. There are 14 residues in the CDR3. The V end was cut by 3 bases, the J end by 4 bases, with 11 bases between. In DNA, the CDR3 is TGTGCCAGCAGCGACGGGACATTTTACAATGAGCAGTTCTTC. This encodes CASSDGTFYNEQFF.

J is TRBJ2-7 and V is TRBV9; TRBD1 aligns across 9 bases. Losses at the gene ends were 4 bases for V and 5 bases for J; bases not matched to a gene: 10. Germline loops: CDR1 SGDLS, CDR2 YYNGEE. The CDR3 runs to 15 residues. CDR3 protein: CASSNRDREAHEQYF. Written as DNA, the CDR3 is TGTGCCAGCAGCAACCGGGACAGGGAGGCCCACGAGCAGTACTTC. Filled out from reference TRBV9 and TRBJ2-7, the complete variable domain reads DSGVTQTPKHLITATGQRVTLRCSPRSGDLSVYWYQQSLDQGLQFLIQYYNGEERAKGNILERFSAQQFPDLHSELNLSSLELGDSALYFCASSNRDREAHEQYFGPGTRLTVT.

The chain has TRBV6-5 and TRBJ1-6; tentative D call: TRBD1 (6 bases). Germline CDR1 MNHEY, CDR2 SVGAGI. The V gene lost 6 bases and the J gene lost 7 bases, with 16 bases spanning the gap. There are 15 residues in the CDR3. The CDR3 protein is CASSSRLDSNSPLHF. The CDR3, as DNA: TGTGCCAGCAGCTCACGGCTGGACAGCAATTCACCCCTCCACTTT.

CDR3 coding DNA: TGTGCCAGCAGTCCCTACTCGACAGGGGCTGAAGCTTTCTTT. Its protein is CASSPYSTGAEAFF. The J gene is TRBJ1-1, the V gene TRBV28; TRBD1 matches at 8 bases. Germline values: CDR1 MDHEN, CDR2 SYDVKM. This CDR3 has 14 amino acids. J gave up 6 bases and V 5 bases, and 8 bases lay outside the gene matches.

The gene calls are TRBV15 and TRBJ2-5, with 8 positions matching TRBD1. The CDR3 contains 15 residues. CDR1 is LNHNV, CDR2 YYDKDF, per germline (reference sequence). V lost 3 bases to trimming and J lost 5 bases; unmatched junction nucleotides: 8. The DNA of the CDR3 is TGTGCCACCAGCAGCCCCCAGGGGGCTATGGAGACCCAGTACTTC. It encodes CATSSPQGAMETQYF.